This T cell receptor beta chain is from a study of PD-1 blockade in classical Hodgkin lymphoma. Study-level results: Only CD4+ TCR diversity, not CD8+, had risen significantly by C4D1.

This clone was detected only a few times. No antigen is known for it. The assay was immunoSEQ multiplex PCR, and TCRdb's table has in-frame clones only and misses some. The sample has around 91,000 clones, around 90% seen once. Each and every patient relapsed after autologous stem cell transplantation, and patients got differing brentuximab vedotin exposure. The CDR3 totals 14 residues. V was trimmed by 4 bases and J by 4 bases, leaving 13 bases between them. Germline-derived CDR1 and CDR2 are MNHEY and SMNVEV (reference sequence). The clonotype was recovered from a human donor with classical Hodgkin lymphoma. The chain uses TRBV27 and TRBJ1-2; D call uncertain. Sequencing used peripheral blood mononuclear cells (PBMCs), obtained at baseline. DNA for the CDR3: TGTGCCAGCAGTTCCCTCGACGGTACCTATGGCTACACCTTC. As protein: CASSSLDGTYGYTF.